This passage covers 30 T cell receptor beta chains from one sample sequenced in a study of blood T cell repertoires in COVID-19. Assay: immunoSEQ multiplex PCR; the TCRdb copy retains only in-frame clones and omits some. The sample includes over 100,000 clones, around 87% of them seen just once. What was sequenced was peripheral blood. The receptors come from a man in his fifties with acute or convalescent COVID-19.

This clone was seen a handful of times. Relative to the germline gene, one junction end is altered; a read error may explain this. The chain recombines TRBV28 with TRBJ2-7; TRBD1 matches at 10 bases. The V gene's germline CDR1 is MDHEN and CDR2 SYDVKM. This CDR3 has 12 amino acids. CDR3 nucleotide sequence: TGTGCCAGCAGCTTATTACCCGGACAGGGGGTCTTC. It encodes CASSLLPGQGVF.

The rearrangement joins TRBV6-5 to TRBJ2-1; D perhaps matches TRBD1 (6 bases). CDR1 is MNHEY, CDR2 SVGAGI, per germline. This CDR3 region has 12 residues. The V end was cut by 7 bases, the J end by 8 bases, with 12 bases between. Here the CDR3 reads CASTDRPHEQFF. DNA of the CDR3: TGTGCCAGCACCGACAGGCCCCATGAGCAGTTCTTC.

The rearrangement links TRBV28 to TRBJ1-4; D call uncertain. Per germline, CDR1 MDHEN and CDR2 SYDVKM. V was shortened by 6 bases and J by 8 bases, with 7 bases between the two germline ends. CDR3 size: 11 residues. CDR3 amino acids: CASRNEEKLFF. The CDR3 coding sequence is TGTGCCAGCAGGAACGAGGAAAAACTGTTTTTT.

The chain joins TRBV4-1 to TRBJ2-5, with 7 bases fitting TRBD1. Germline values: CDR1 MGHRA, CDR2 YSYEKL. This CDR3 contains 15 residues. The trim removed 1 base at V and 5 bases at J, leaving 7 bases unmatched. CDR3 coding DNA: TGCGCCAGCAGCCAAGGGTTAGGGGGCCGTGAGACCCAGTACTTC. It yields the protein CASSQGLGGRETQYF.

The chain recombines TRBV5-1 with TRBJ2-7; TRBD1 might be the D (5 bases). Deletions cut 1 base from V and 5 bases from J, with 10 bases between. This CDR3 comprises 13 residues. Germline V gene data show CDR1 as SGHRS and CDR2 as YFSETQ. The CDR3 sequence is CASSLQQDNEQYF. CDR3 coding DNA: TGCGCCAGCAGCTTGCAACAGGACAACGAGCAGTACTTC.

The chain employs TRBV9 and TRBJ1-2; D not resolved. V lost 0 bases, J lost 5 bases, and 11 bases lay in between. The CDR3 runs to 14 residues. Germline-derived CDR1 and CDR2 are SGDLS and YYNGEE. The CDR3 here is CASSVGGELYGYTF. Here the CDR3 DNA reads TGTGCCAGCAGCGTAGGCGGCGAGTTGTATGGCTACACCTTC.

Notes on this clone: Relative to the germline gene, one junction end is altered; a read error may explain this. In the same sample, other DNA sequences code for this CDR3. The chain couples TRBV27 to TRBJ2-7, with D perhaps TRBD2 (5 bases). In germline, CDR1 is MNHEY, CDR2 SMNVEV (reference sequence). CDR3 size: 13 residues. The CDR3 sequence: CASSFPGTGEQYF. As DNA, the CDR3 is TGTGCCAGCAGTTTCCCGGGAACGGGTGAGCAGTACTTT.

This clone turned up a few times. J is TRBJ2-2 and V is TRBV5-1, with TRBD2 as a possible D gene (5 bases). Germline CDR1 is SGHRS and CDR2 is YFSETQ. CDR3 length: 15 residues. The V end lost 0 bases, the J end lost 3 bases, and 9 bases lay between the germline ends. In DNA, the CDR3 is TGCGCCAGCAGCTTGGCCCGGGGATACACCGGGGAGCTGTTTTTT. This gives the protein CASSLARGYTGELFF.

This clone was seen only once. The chain combines TRBV5-1 with TRBJ2-1, with 11 bases that match TRBD1. The junction had 5 bases not matched to a gene; V was cut back by 4 bases and J by 5 bases. This CDR3 has 15 residues. Germline-derived CDR1 and CDR2 are SGHRS and YFSETQ. DNA for the CDR3: TGCGCCAGCAGCGGTGGGGGACAGGGGGACAATGAGCAGTTCTTC. Its protein is CASSGGGQGDNEQFF. Supplemented by reference TRBV5-1 and TRBJ2-1, the full variable domain reads KAGVTQTPRYLIKTRGQQVTLSCSPISGHRSVSWYQQTPGQGLQFLFEYFSETQRNKGNFPGRFSGRQFSNSRSEMNVSTLELGDSALYLCASSGGGQGDNEQFFGPGTRLTVL.

The chain recombines TRBV6-1 with TRBJ2-2; D not resolved. The CDR3 extends over 12 amino acids. The V gene's germline CDR1 is MNHNS and CDR2 SASEGT. The germline V and J ends were trimmed by 3 bases and 4 bases, with 3 bases remaining between them. The CDR3 nucleotides are TGTGCCAGCAGTGACAGCACCGGGGAGCTGTTTTTT. It translates to CASSDSTGELFF.

V usage is TRBV19 and J usage is TRBJ2-2; tentatively, D is TRBD2 (5 bases). The V end was cut by 6 bases, the J end by 1 base, with 12 bases between. The CDR3 contains 15 residues. The germline gives CDR1 LNHDA, CDR2 SQIVND (reference sequence). CDR3 sequence (DNA): TGTGCCAGTAGCCCCCTAGCCTTGAACACCGGGGAGCTGTTTTTT. It codes for CASSPLALNTGELFF.

The J gene is TRBJ1-1, the V gene TRBV6-5; a weak D match, TRBD1 (6 bases). Trimming removed 0 bases at V and 9 bases at J, with 17 bases between. The V gene's germline CDR1 is MNHEY and CDR2 SVGAGI. CDR3 length: 15 amino acids. The CDR3: CASSYSIRGALQAFF. In DNA form, the CDR3 reads TGTGCCAGCAGTTACTCGATTCGGGGGGCACTTCAAGCTTTCTTT.

CDR3 DNA: TGTGCCAGTAGTTCCCTAGGGGCGAATCAGCCCCAGCATTTT. Translated, it gives CASSSLGANQPQHF. V is TRBV19 and J is TRBJ1-5; D perhaps matches TRBD1 (5 bases). CDR1 and CDR2 (germline): LNHDA, SQIVND (reference sequence). The CDR3 consists of 14 residues. V shed 5 bases and J shed 4 bases, with 12 bases lying between them.

This chain joins TRBV6-5 and TRBJ2-3; TRBD2 matches at 9 bases. The CDR3 contains 16 residues. Trimming cost V 0 bases and J 3 bases; bases outside gene matches: 4. Germline CDR1 MNHEY, CDR2 SVGAGI. Written as DNA, the CDR3 is TGTGCCAGCAGTTACTCGACGCTAGCGGGAACAGATACGCAGTATTTT. Protein: CASSYSTLAGTDTQYF.

The CDR3 bases are TGTGCCACCAGCAGAGCACGCCTGGACAACGGAGAGCAGTTCTTC. Residues: CATSRARLDNGEQFF. This rearrangement joins TRBV15 to TRBJ2-1; TRBD1 might be the D (5 bases). Germline CDR1 LNHNV, CDR2 YYDKDF (reference sequence). This CDR3 comprises 15 residues. Trimming stripped 1 base from V and 10 bases from J, with 17 bases between.

This clone was observed a handful of times. The chain is built from TRBV2 and TRBJ1-1; D unresolved. This CDR3 has 15 residues. Per the germline V gene, CDR1 is SNHLY and CDR2 is FYNNEI. The V gene lost 8 bases and the J gene lost 2 bases, with 18 bases spanning the gap. The CDR3 DNA reads TGTGCCAGCTACAGACGGGCATCGGGAAACACTGAAGCTTTCTTT. This translates into CASYRRASGNTEAFF.

This clone has more than one count but fewer than ten. This rearrangement joins TRBV4-1 to TRBJ1-3; D is ambiguous. The CDR3 loop spans 14 amino acids. Germline CDR1 is MGHRA and CDR2 is YSYEKL. Trimming took 4 bases from V and 2 from J, leaving 9 bases between them. As DNA, the CDR3 is TGCGCCAGCAGCCTCCAGGAGGCTGGAAACACCATATATTTT. It translates to CASSLQEAGNTIYF.

This clone was observed once. Other DNA sequences in this sample translate to the same CDR3. The chain recombines TRBV5-4 with TRBJ1-3; D is unresolved. Trimming left V 4 bases short and J 1 base short, with 6 bases between. The CDR3 contains 13 residues. Germline V gives CDR1 SGHNT, CDR2 YYREEE (reference sequence). The CDR3 sequence is CASSPGSGNTIYF. In nucleotides, the CDR3 is TGTGCCAGCAGCCCGGGATCTGGAAACACCATATATTTT. The variable domain in full, with the rest retrieved from reference TRBV5-4 and TRBJ1-3, is ETGVTQSPTHLIKTRGQQVTLRCSSQSGHNTVSWYQQALGQGPQFIFQYYREEENGRGNFPPRFSGLQFPNYSSELNVNALELDDSALYLCASSPGSGNTIYFGEGSWLTVV.

The genes are TRBV3-1 (or the pseudogene TRBV3-2) and TRBJ2-7; D is possibly TRBD2 (6 bases). The V gene lost 1 base and the J gene lost 6 bases, with 10 bases spanning the gap. Germline V gene lookup returns CDR1 LGHDT and CDR2 YNNKEL (reference sequence). The CDR3 is 13 amino acids. The CDR3 DNA follows: TGTGCCAGCAGCCAAGTAAAAGCGGGCGAGCAGTACTTC. Translated: CASSQVKAGEQYF.

The V and J genes are TRBV4-1 and TRBJ1-4, with 8 bases lining up with TRBD1. The V and J ends lost 6 bases and 4 bases, in that order; junction bases with no gene match: 7. This CDR3 is built from 15 residues. Germline values: CDR1 MGHRA, CDR2 YSYEKL. The CDR3 sequence: CASSLMTGVNEKLFF. The CDR3 nucleotides are TGCGCCAGCAGTTTGATGACAGGGGTTAATGAAAAACTGTTTTTT.

This chain links TRBV24-1 with TRBJ2-7; D might be TRBD1 (6 bases). Germline V CDR1 and CDR2: KGHDR, SFDVKD. The V gene lost 6 bases and the J gene lost 0 bases, with 14 bases spanning the gap. The CDR3 extends over 15 amino acids. The CDR3 spells CATSLSGAHSYEQYF. The CDR3 nucleotides are TGTGCCACCAGTCTATCAGGGGCCCACTCCTACGAGCAGTACTTC.

The rearrangement joins TRBV27 to TRBJ2-7; D perhaps matches TRBD1 (6 bases). Germline V gives CDR1 MNHEY, CDR2 SMNVEV (reference sequence). The CDR3 covers 15 residues. Trimming removed 4 bases at V and 2 bases at J, with 15 bases between. CDR3: CASSSHREQAYEQYF. CDR3 in DNA: TGTGCCAGCAGTTCCCACAGGGAGCAGGCCTACGAGCAGTACTTC.

The rearrangement uses TRBV11-3 and TRBJ2-3; weak D call: TRBD1 (5 bases). The CDR3 runs 16 residues. V was pared by 4 bases and J by 1 base, with 15 bases between. Germline V gene data show CDR1 as SGHNT and CDR2 as YENEEA. The CDR3 spells CASSSRVGQGTDTQYF. The DNA of the CDR3 is TGTGCCAGCAGCTCCCGGGTGGGGCAGGGCACAGATACGCAGTATTTT.

The rearrangement links TRBV6-4 to TRBJ2-1; D is perhaps TRBD1 (6 bases). The CDR3 is made up of 13 amino acids. The germline V gene encodes CDR1 MRHNA and CDR2 SNTAGT. V shed 0 bases and J shed 7 bases, with 7 bases lying between them. CDR3 in DNA: TGTGCCAGCAGTGACTCCGGGACAAATGAGCAGTTCTTC. It codes for CASSDSGTNEQFF.

This clone was counted once. This chain connects TRBV7-8 to TRBJ2-1; TRBD2 matches 8 bases. V shed 5 bases and J 5 bases; nucleotides not matched to a gene: 8. The CDR3 length is 15 residues. CDR1 and CDR2 from the germline V gene are SGHVS and FQNEAQ. The CDR3 coding sequence is TGTGCCAGCAGCATGAGCGGGGGCCGCGACAATGAGCAGTTCTTC. Its protein is CASSMSGGRDNEQFF.

The V and J genes are TRBV24-1 and TRBJ2-1, with 8 bases identical to TRBD2. The V gene end was trimmed by 4 bases and the J gene end by 4 bases; junction bases not matched to a gene: 5. CDR3 size: 15 residues. Germline values: CDR1 KGHDR, CDR2 SFDVKD. CDR3 sequence (DNA): TGTGCCACCAGTGAACCGGGACTAGAATACAATGAGCAGTTCTTC. Protein: CATSEPGLEYNEQFF.

Turning to this clone: The same CDR3 can be traced to other DNA sequences in this sample. The genes are TRBV6-5 and TRBJ1-5; perhaps TRBD1 as D (5 bases). V lost 0 bases to trimming and J lost 2 bases, with 11 bases between them. Germline V CDR1 and CDR2: MNHEY, SVGAGI. The CDR3 has 16 residues. As DNA, the CDR3 is TGTGCCAGCAGTTACTCAAGGCAGGGTGGCAATCAGCCCCAGCATTTT. Residues: CASSYSRQGGNQPQHF.

The chain uses TRBV28 and TRBJ1-1; maybe TRBD1 (6 bases). CDR1 MDHEN and CDR2 SYDVKM come from the germline V gene. The V end was cut by 10 bases, the J end by 4 bases, with 16 bases between. The CDR3 runs 13 residues. CDR3: CATSTGRRTEAFF. The CDR3 region has the DNA TGTGCCACCTCGACAGGACGACGCACTGAAGCTTTCTTT. Full variable domain (missing parts from reference TRBV28 and TRBJ1-1): DVKVTQSSRYLVKRTGEKVFLECVQDMDHENMFWYRQDPGLGLRLIYFSYDVKMKEKGDIPEGYSVSREKKERFSLILESASTNQTSMYLCATSTGRRTEAFFGQGTRLTVV.

V is TRBV2 and J is TRBJ1-4, with 7 bases aligning to TRBD1. From germline, CDR1 is SNHLY and CDR2 FYNNEI. The junction had 12 bases not matched to a gene; V was cut back by 7 bases and J by 7 bases. This CDR3 has 15 amino acids. This CDR3 reads CASKKGTAPGEKLFF. The CDR3 DNA reads as TGTGCCAGCAAAAAGGGGACAGCACCAGGTGAAAAACTGTTTTTT.

This sequence joins TRBV30 and TRBJ2-7; 11 bases line up with TRBD2. The germline gives CDR1 GTSNPN, CDR2 SVGIG (reference sequence). The CDR3 is 17 amino acids. Unmatched junction bases numbered 12, after V lost 1 base and J lost 4 bases. This CDR3 reads CAWSGSHSGRAGYEQYF. The CDR3 region has the DNA TGTGCCTGGAGTGGCTCACATAGCGGGAGGGCAGGGTACGAGCAGTACTTC. Full variable domain (remainder filled in from reference TRBV30 and TRBJ2-7): SQTIHQWPATLVQPVGSPLSLECTVEGTSNPNLYWYRQAAGRGLQLLFYSVGIGQISSEVPQNLSASRPQDRQFILSSKKLLLSDSGFYLCAWSGSHSGRAGYEQYFGPGTRLTVT.